A single sample gave rise to the 25 T cell receptor beta chains below, sequenced in a study of blood T cell repertoires in COVID-19. This table comes from immunoSEQ multiplex PCR, and its TCRdb copy is limited to in-frame clones, with some not included. The repertoire holds 120,000 to 150,000 clones, with 65% to 85% as singletons. Sequenced: peripheral blood. Source of these receptors: a man over 45 with active or convalescent COVID-19.

The chain recombines TRBV18 with TRBJ1-1, with D possibly matching TRBD1 (6 bases). CDR3 length: 16 residues. Germline V lookup: CDR1 KGHSH, CDR2 LQKENI. Trimming stripped 3 bases from V and 1 base from J, with 15 bases between. The DNA of the CDR3 is TGTGCCAGCTCACCCTTAGGGGGGGCCGGGAACACTGAAGCTTTCTTT. Its translation: CASSPLGGAGNTEAFF.

A word on this clone: Different DNA sequences within this sample yield the same CDR3. The chain links TRBV19 to TRBJ2-4, with D possibly being TRBD2 (6 bases). There are 16 residues in the CDR3. Between the trimmed V and J ends, which lost 2 bases and 0 bases, there was a span of 11 bases. The germline gives CDR1 LNHDA, CDR2 SQIVND (reference sequence). CDR3 region: CASSISGDLAKNIQYF. The CDR3 DNA reads as TGTGCCAGTAGTATATCGGGAGACTTAGCCAAAAACATTCAGTACTTC.

The J gene is TRBJ1-6, the V gene TRBV28; TRBD1 matches 7 bases. CDR3 length: 13 amino acids. Germline V gene sequence: CDR1 MDHEN, CDR2 SYDVKM. V lost 7 bases and J lost 5; bases outside the gene matches: 2. The CDR3 DNA follows: TGTGCCAGCAAGGGACAGCATAATTCACCCCTCCACTTT. This codes for CASKGQHNSPLHF.

In its sample, this clone was seen once. This chain links TRBV15 with TRBJ2-6, with a tentative D call TRBD1 (6 bases). This CDR3 has 17 amino acids. Germline loops: CDR1 LNHNV, CDR2 YYDKDF (reference sequence). V lost 4 bases, J lost 3 bases, and 16 bases lay in between. The DNA for the CDR3 is TGTGCCACCAGCACGGGCAGGGGCGCGAATGGGGCCAACGTCCTGACTTTC. Translated, it gives CATSTGRGANGANVLTF.

The CDR3 loop is CASSQQGLAANTGELFF. The DNA for the CDR3 is TGCGCCAGCAGCCAACAAGGACTAGCGGCGAACACCGGGGAGCTGTTTTTT. The rearrangement uses TRBV4-1 and TRBJ2-2, with 10 bases identical to TRBD2. CDR1 and CDR2 from the germline V gene are MGHRA and YSYEKL. CDR3 length: 17 residues. V lost 2 bases and J lost 0; bases outside the gene matches: 3.

The rearrangement joins TRBV27 to TRBJ2-1; 9 bases map to TRBD1. Trimming removed 2 bases from V and 5 bases from J; junction bases left unmatched: 7. The CDR3 length is 16 residues. Germline V lookup: CDR1 MNHEY, CDR2 SMNVEV (reference sequence). Here the CDR3 reads CASSLVGTGYNNEQFF. In DNA form, the CDR3 reads TGTGCCAGCAGTTTAGTTGGGACAGGGTATAACAATGAGCAGTTCTTC.

The rearrangement links TRBV7-2 to TRBJ1-5; no definite D call. Germline-derived CDR1 and CDR2 are SGHTA and FQGNSA. With 5 bases removed from V and 1 base from J, the gap between germline ends came to 12 bases. There are 15 residues in the CDR3. The CDR3 bases are TGTGCCAGCAGCCCCCTTCTATGGAGCAATCAGCCCCAGCATTTT. It is translated as CASSPLLWSNQPQHF.

The V call is TRBV27, the J call TRBJ2-5; 10 bases are shared with TRBD1. Losses at the gene ends were 5 bases for V and 7 bases for J; bases not matched to a gene: 10. The germline V gene has CDR1 MNHEY and CDR2 SMNVEV (reference sequence). The CDR3 has 15 amino acids. The CDR3 coding sequence is TGTGCCAGCAGTCCCCTGGGACAGGGGAAGGGGACCCAGTACTTC. Protein sequence: CASSPLGQGKGTQYF.

V usage is TRBV19 and J usage is TRBJ2-7, with 7 bases aligning to TRBD1. Per germline, CDR1 LNHDA and CDR2 SQIVND (reference sequence). V was pared by 9 bases and J by 3 bases, with 5 bases of the junction left unmatched. The CDR3 length is 12 residues. As DNA, the CDR3 is TGTGCCAGCGGACAGGTCGGCTACGAGCAGTACTTC. Translation gives CASGQVGYEQYF.

The chain recombines TRBV29-1 with TRBJ2-2, with TRBD1 matching over 8 bases. The CDR3 is made up of 14 amino acids. Germline assignment: CDR1 SQVTM and CDR2 ANQGSEA. V shed 7 bases, J shed 5 bases, and the junction held 9 bases outside the gene matches. The CDR3 reads CSGRTGSGTGELFF. DNA of the CDR3: TGCAGCGGGCGGACAGGGTCAGGTACCGGGGAGCTGTTTTTT.

DNA of the CDR3: TGTGCCACCAGTGATTTGCTAGCGGGGGGTCTGACCGAGCAGTTCTTC. It codes for CATSDLLAGGLTEQFF. V gene TRBV24-1 combines with J gene TRBJ2-1, with 11 bases that match TRBD2. V shed 0 bases and J 10 bases; nucleotides not matched to a gene: 7. The CDR3 runs to 16 residues. From germline, CDR1 is KGHDR and CDR2 SFDVKD.

The chain is built from TRBV28 and TRBJ1-4; no definite D call. CDR1 MDHEN and CDR2 SYDVKM come from the germline V gene. Trimming took 5 bases from V and 4 from J, leaving 14 bases between them. The CDR3 sequence is 15 residues long. The DNA of the CDR3 is TGTGCCAGCAGTCTCCTCCGTGTTGTTAATGAAAAACTGTTTTTT. This encodes CASSLLRVVNEKLFF.

V is TRBV5-4 and J is TRBJ1-3, with 12 positions matching TRBD1. V was clipped by 4 bases and J by 3 bases; unmatched bases: 8. Germline V gene sequence: CDR1 SGHNT, CDR2 YYREEE (reference sequence). This CDR3 comprises 17 residues. The CDR3 loop is CASSHARDRGHGNTIYF. Here the CDR3 DNA reads TGTGCCAGCAGCCACGCCCGGGACAGGGGGCATGGAAACACCATATATTTT.

The chain combines TRBV19 with TRBJ2-5; possible D gene TRBD2, 6 bases. Trimming left V 1 base short and J 5 bases short, with 17 bases between. Germline V gene lookup returns CDR1 LNHDA and CDR2 SQIVND (reference sequence). The CDR3 is 16 amino acids. The CDR3 sequence: CASSIGAIWREETQYF. CDR3 bases: TGTGCCAGTAGTATAGGGGCCATCTGGAGGGAGGAGACCCAGTACTTC.

This clone was detected once. The chain carries TRBV19 and TRBJ2-7; 9 nucleotides agree with TRBD2. The V gene end was trimmed by 5 bases and the J gene end by 0 bases; junction bases not matched to a gene: 5. The CDR3 extends over 15 amino acids. Germline-derived CDR1 and CDR2 are LNHDA and SQIVND (reference sequence). The CDR3 sequence: CASSVTSGSSYEQYF. CDR3 DNA: TGTGCCAGTAGTGTGACTAGCGGTAGCTCCTACGAGCAGTACTTC.

V and J are TRBV30 and TRBJ1-5; 7 bases fit TRBD1. CDR3 length: 15 amino acids. After removal of 2 bases from V and 2 bases from J, the junction contained 6 bases not matched to a gene. Germline-derived CDR1 and CDR2 are GTSNPN and SVGIG (reference sequence). Written as DNA, the CDR3 is TGTGCCTGGAGTAAGGGGGCTGGTGGCAATCAGCCCCAGCATTTT. Translating gives CAWSKGAGGNQPQHF.

This chain connects TRBV27 to TRBJ2-1; TRBD2 might be the D (7 bases). CDR1 and CDR2 (germline): MNHEY, SMNVEV (reference sequence). Trimming pared 3 bases from V and 6 bases from J, leaving 15 bases between. The CDR3 is 15 residues long. In DNA, the CDR3 is TGTGCCAGCAGTTTTGGTGGAGGGGGGGGCAATGAGCAGTTCTTC. Translating gives CASSFGGGGGNEQFF.

The chain joins TRBV18 to TRBJ1-1; D unresolved. Per the germline V gene, CDR1 is KGHSH and CDR2 is LQKENI. Trimming stripped 1 base from V and 1 base from J, with 7 bases between. The CDR3 length is 14 residues. This CDR3 is CASSPLAQNTEAFF. CDR3 in DNA: TGTGCCAGCTCACCACTCGCACAGAACACTGAAGCTTTCTTT.

To note about this clone: One junction end does not reproduce the germline sequence, and a read error may be involved. The chain links TRBV19 to TRBJ2-2, with TRBD2 matching 9 bases. Germline V gives CDR1 LNHDA, CDR2 SQIVND (reference sequence). The CDR3 runs 16 residues. The CDR3 sequence: CASRIGGRARTGELFF. The CDR3 DNA sequence: TGTGCCAGTAGGATAGGCGGGAGGGCCCGAACCGGGGAGCTGTTTTTT.

A single count supports this clone. The rearrangement uses TRBV27 and TRBJ2-3, with TRBD1 as a possible D gene (6 bases). The germline CDR1 and CDR2 sequences are MNHEY and SMNVEV (reference sequence). The germline V and J ends were trimmed by 5 bases and 4 bases, with 16 bases remaining between them. This CDR3 is built from 15 residues. The CDR3 bases are TGTGCCAGCAGTCCCAGGGGATCGGGTCCAGATACGCAGTATTTT. Residues: CASSPRGSGPDTQYF.

The V call is TRBV10-2, the J call TRBJ2-1; 10 bases fit TRBD2. Trimming took 6 bases from V and 7 from J; bases not matched to a gene: 9. This CDR3 is built from 15 residues. Germline CDR1 WSHSY, CDR2 SAAADI. CDR3 nucleotide sequence: TGCGCCAGCAGGGATCCTAGCGGGAGTAGAAATGAGCAGTTCTTC. This sequence encodes CASRDPSGSRNEQFF.

A single count supports this clone. This sequence joins TRBV11-2 and TRBJ2-2, with D possibly TRBD1 on 5 matching bases. The V and J ends lost 4 bases and 2 bases respectively, with 14 bases between them. Per germline, CDR1 SGHAT and CDR2 FQNNGV. CDR3 length: 16 residues. CDR3 amino acids: CASSYQGEFNTGELFF. The CDR3, as DNA: TGTGCCAGCAGCTACCAGGGTGAATTTAACACCGGGGAGCTGTTTTTT. Supplemented by reference TRBV11-2 and TRBJ2-2, the full variable domain reads EAGVAQSPRYKIIEKRQSVAFWCNPISGHATLYWYQQILGQGPKLLIQFQNNGVVDDSQLPKDRFSAERLKGVDSTLKIQPAKLEDSAVYLCASSYQGEFNTGELFFGEGSRLTVL.

The V call is TRBV24-1, the J call TRBJ2-7, with D perhaps matching TRBD2 (6 bases). Trimming took off 10 bases at V and 0 bases at J, with 12 bases between the two ends. This CDR3 is 13 amino acids long. The germline V gene has CDR1 KGHDR and CDR2 SFDVKD. The CDR3 region is CATAGSSSYEQYF. In DNA form, the CDR3 reads TGTGCCACAGCGGGTTCGAGCTCCTACGAGCAGTACTTC.

This clone was picked up a small number of times. V is TRBV5-4 and J is TRBJ1-2; 7 bases are shared with TRBD1. Trimming at V came to 0 bases and at J to 6 bases, leaving 11 bases not matched to a gene. CDR1 SGHNT and CDR2 YYREEE come from the germline V gene (reference sequence). This CDR3 is built from 16 residues. CDR3: CASSLALRTGKNGYTF. CDR3 nucleotide sequence: TGTGCCAGCAGCTTGGCCCTTAGGACAGGAAAGAATGGCTACACCTTC.

V and J are TRBV2 and TRBJ2-1, with TRBD2 identical over 7 bases. The CDR3 runs to 13 residues. CDR1 SNHLY and CDR2 FYNNEI come from the germline V gene. Losses at the gene ends were 7 bases for V and 5 bases for J; bases not matched to a gene: 5. The CDR3, as DNA: TGTGCCAGCACGCTAGCGGACGACAATGAGCAGTTCTTC. Amino acids: CASTLADDNEQFF.